This TCR beta chain is from a study of naive and memory T cell subsets. The beta constant-region primer was an equimolar mix of two oligonucleotides covering TRBC1 and TRBC2. Four rounds of PCR amplified the ligated cDNA using nested alpha and beta constant-region primers plus SP2. The cDNA 3' end received a ligated single-stranded oligonucleotide carrying the SP2 primer and a 12-nucleotide UMI. TCRdb re-called the UMI-ligation and nested PCR reads with MiXCR, one entry per CDR3 protein. Of about 8,000 distinct CDR3 sequences listed, approximately 26% are singletons. Four subsets defined by CD45RA and CD27 were sorted after CD3, CD4, CD8 and live/dead staining. Germline loops: CDR1 SEHNR, CDR2 FQNEAQ (reference sequence). Trimming pared 2 bases from V and 0 bases from J, leaving 6 bases between. This CDR3 has 14 residues.

The specimen sequenced was CD8+ TEMRA cells from blood. Subset described: effector memory re-expressing CD45RA, CD45RA+ CD27-. The origin of this receptor is a human donor in good health. This sequence joins TRBV7-9 and TRBJ2-3; D not resolved. This CDR3 is CASSLPSSTDTQYF. The CDR3 nucleotides are TGTGCCAGCAGCTTACCTTCTAGCACAGATACGCAGTATTTT.